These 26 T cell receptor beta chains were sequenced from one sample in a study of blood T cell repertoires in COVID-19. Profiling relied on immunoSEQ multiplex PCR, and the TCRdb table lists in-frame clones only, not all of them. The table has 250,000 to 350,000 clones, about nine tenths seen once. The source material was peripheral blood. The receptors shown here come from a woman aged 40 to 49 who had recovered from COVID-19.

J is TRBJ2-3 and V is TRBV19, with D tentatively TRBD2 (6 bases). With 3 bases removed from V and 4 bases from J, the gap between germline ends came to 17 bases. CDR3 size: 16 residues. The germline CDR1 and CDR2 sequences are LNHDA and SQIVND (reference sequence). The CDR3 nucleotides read TGTGCCAGTAGTATGGGACTCCTTTTGAGCGCAGATACGCAGTATTTT. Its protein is CASSMGLLLSADTQYF.

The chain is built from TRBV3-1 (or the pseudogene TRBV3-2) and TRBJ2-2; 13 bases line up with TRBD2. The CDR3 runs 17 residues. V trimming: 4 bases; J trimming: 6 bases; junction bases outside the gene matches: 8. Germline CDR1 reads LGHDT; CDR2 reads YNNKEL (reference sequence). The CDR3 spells CASSLRTSGSVSGELFF. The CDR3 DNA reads TGTGCCAGCAGCCTCAGGACTAGCGGGAGTGTTTCCGGGGAGCTGTTTTTT.

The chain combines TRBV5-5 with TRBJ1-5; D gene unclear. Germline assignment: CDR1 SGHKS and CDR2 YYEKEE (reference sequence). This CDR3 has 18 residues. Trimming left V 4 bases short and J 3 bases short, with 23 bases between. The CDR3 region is CASSPTAAGKGNNQPQHF. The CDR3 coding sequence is TGTGCCAGCAGCCCGACCGCGGCGGGGAAGGGTAACAATCAGCCCCAGCATTTT.

The CDR3, as DNA: TGCGCCAGCAGCTCTAGCGGGAGTTACGAGCAGTACTTC. Its protein is CASSSSGSYEQYF. The chain is built from TRBV5-1 and TRBJ2-7, with TRBD2 matching over 10 bases. Germline CDR1 and CDR2: SGHRS and YFSETQ. The CDR3 is 13 amino acids. V trimming: 3 bases; J trimming: 4 bases; junction bases outside the gene matches: 1.

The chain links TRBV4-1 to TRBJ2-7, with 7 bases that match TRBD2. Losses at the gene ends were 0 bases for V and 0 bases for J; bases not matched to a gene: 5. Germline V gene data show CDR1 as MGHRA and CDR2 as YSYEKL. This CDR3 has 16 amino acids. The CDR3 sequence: CASSQDLAESSYEQYF. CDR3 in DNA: TGCGCCAGCAGCCAAGATCTAGCGGAGAGCTCCTACGAGCAGTACTTC.

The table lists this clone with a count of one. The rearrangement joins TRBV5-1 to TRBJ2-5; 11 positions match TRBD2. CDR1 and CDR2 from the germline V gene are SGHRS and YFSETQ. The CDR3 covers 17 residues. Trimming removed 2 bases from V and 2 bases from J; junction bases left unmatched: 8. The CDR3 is CASSFSSLAGGQETQYF. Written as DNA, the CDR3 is TGCGCCAGCAGCTTTTCAAGTCTAGCGGGAGGTCAAGAGACCCAGTACTTC.

The CDR3 bases are TGTGCCAGCAGCGCTAGCGGGTACCAAGAGACCCAGTACTTC. It codes for CASSASGYQETQYF. The rearrangement uses TRBV7-2 and TRBJ2-5, with 8 bases matching TRBD2. V lost 5 bases, J lost 0 bases, and 2 bases stayed unmatched. The CDR3 is made up of 14 amino acids. CDR1 and CDR2 (germline): SGHTA, FQGNSA.

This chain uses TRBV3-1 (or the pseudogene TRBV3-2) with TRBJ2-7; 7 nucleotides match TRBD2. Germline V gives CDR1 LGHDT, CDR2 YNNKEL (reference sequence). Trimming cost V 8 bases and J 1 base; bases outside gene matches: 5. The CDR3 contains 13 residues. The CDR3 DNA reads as TGTGCCAGCGGCGGGAGAATTTCCTACGAGCAGTACTTC. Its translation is CASGGRISYEQYF.

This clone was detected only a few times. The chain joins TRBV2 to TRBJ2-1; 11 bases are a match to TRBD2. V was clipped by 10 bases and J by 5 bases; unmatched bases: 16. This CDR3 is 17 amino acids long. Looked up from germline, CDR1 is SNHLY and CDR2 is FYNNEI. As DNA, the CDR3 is TGTGCCATCCTGACAGTTTCCGGGACTAGCGGCAACAATGAGCAGTTCTTC. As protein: CAILTVSGTSGNNEQFF.

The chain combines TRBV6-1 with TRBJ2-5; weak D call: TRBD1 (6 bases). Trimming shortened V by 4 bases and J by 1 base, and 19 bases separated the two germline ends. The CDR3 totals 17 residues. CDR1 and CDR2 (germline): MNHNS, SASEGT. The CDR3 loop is CASSGTWDIGTQETQYF. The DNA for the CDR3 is TGTGCCAGCAGTGGGACTTGGGACATTGGAACCCAAGAGACCCAGTACTTC.

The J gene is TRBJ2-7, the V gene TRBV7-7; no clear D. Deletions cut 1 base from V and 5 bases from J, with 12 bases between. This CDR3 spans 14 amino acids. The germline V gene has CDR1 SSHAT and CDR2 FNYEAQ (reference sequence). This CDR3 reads CASSLEVSSDEQYF. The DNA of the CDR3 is TGTGCCAGCAGCTTAGAGGTCTCGAGCGACGAGCAGTACTTC.

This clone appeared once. CDR3 nucleotides: TGTGCCAGTAGTCCCCGGACAGGGGGGGACACCGGGGAGCTGTTTTTT. This sequence encodes CASSPRTGGDTGELFF. The chain joins TRBV19 to TRBJ2-2; TRBD1 matches 10 bases. The CDR3 runs to 16 residues. The trim removed 5 bases at V and 3 bases at J, leaving 6 bases unmatched. Germline lookup yields CDR1 LNHDA and CDR2 SQIVND (reference sequence).

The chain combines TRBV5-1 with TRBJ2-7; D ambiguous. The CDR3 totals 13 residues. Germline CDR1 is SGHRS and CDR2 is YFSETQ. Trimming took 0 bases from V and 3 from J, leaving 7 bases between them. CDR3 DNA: TGCGCCAGCAGCTTGGACGGTAACTACGAGCAGTACTTC. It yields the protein CASSLDGNYEQYF.

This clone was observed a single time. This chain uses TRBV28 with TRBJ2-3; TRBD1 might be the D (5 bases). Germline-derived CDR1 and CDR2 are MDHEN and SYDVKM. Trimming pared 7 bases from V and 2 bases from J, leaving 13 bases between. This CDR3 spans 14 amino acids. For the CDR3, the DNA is TGTGCCAGCAAGGGGCGTCTAACCACAGATACGCAGTATTTT. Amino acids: CASKGRLTTDTQYF.

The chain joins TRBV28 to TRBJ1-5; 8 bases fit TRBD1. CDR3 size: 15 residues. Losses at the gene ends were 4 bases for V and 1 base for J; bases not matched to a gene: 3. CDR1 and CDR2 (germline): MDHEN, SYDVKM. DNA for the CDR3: TGTGCCAGCAGTTACAGGGGGAACAGCAATCAGCCCCAGCATTTT. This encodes CASSYRGNSNQPQHF.

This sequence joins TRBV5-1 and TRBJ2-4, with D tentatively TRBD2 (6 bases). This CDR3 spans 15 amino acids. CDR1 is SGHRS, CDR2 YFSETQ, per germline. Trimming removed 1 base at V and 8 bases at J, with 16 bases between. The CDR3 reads CASSLSGGLNDIQYF. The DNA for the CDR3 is TGCGCCAGCAGCTTGTCTGGCGGACTAAATGACATTCAGTACTTC.

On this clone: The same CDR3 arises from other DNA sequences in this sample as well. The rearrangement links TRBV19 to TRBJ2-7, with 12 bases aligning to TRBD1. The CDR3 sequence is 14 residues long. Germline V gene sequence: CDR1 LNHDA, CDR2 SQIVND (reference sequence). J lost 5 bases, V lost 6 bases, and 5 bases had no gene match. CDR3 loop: CASRAGTGGHEQYF. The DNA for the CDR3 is TGTGCCAGTAGAGCCGGGACAGGGGGCCACGAGCAGTACTTC.

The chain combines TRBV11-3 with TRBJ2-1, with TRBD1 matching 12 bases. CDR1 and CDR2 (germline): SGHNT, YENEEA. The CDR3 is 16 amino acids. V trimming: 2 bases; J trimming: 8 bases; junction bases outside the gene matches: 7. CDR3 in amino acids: CASSLPGQGALDEQFF. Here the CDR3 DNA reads TGTGCCAGCAGCTTACCGGGACAGGGGGCTCTGGATGAGCAGTTCTTC.

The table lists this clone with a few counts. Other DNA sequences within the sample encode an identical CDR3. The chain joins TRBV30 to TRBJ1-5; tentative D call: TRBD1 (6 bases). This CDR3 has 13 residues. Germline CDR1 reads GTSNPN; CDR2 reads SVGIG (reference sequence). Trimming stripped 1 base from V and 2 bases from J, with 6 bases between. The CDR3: CAWSGQGNQPQHF. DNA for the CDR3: TGTGCCTGGAGTGGACAGGGCAATCAGCCCCAGCATTTT.

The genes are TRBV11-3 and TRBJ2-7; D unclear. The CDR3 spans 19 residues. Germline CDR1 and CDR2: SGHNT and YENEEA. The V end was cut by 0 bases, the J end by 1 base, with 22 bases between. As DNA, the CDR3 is TGTGCCAGCAGCTTAGATTATCCTTCTCGTGCTAGGAAGTCCTACGAGCAGTACTTC. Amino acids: CASSLDYPSRARKSYEQYF.

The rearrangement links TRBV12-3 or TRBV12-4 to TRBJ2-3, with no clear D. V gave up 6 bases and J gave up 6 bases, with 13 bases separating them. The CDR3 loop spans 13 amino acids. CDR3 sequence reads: CASSPVRADTQYF. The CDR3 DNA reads TGTGCCAGCAGCCCGGTTAGAGCGGATACGCAGTATTTT.

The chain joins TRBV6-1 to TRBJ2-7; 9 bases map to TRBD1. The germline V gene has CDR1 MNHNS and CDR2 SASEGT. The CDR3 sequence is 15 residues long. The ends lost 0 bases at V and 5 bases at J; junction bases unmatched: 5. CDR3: CASSEAGTGLDEQYF. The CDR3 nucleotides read TGTGCCAGCAGTGAAGCGGGGACAGGGCTCGACGAGCAGTACTTC.

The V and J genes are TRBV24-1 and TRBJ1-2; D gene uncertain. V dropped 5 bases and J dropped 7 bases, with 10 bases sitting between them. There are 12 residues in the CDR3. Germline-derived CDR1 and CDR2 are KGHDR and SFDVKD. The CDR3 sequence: CATSGGVSGYTF. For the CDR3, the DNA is TGTGCCACCAGTGGCGGGGTCTCTGGCTACACCTTC.

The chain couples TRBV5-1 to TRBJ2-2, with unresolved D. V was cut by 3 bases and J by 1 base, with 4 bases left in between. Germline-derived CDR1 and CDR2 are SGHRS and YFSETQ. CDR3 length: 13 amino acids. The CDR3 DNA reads TGCGCCAGCAGCTACGGGAACACCGGGGAGCTGTTTTTT. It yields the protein CASSYGNTGELFF.

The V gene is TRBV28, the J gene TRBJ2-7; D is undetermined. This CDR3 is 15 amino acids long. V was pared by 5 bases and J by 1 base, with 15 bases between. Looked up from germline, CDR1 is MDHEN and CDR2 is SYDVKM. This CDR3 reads CASSRTTTLSYEQYF. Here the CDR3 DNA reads TGTGCCAGCAGTCGAACGACAACCCTTTCCTACGAGCAGTACTTC.

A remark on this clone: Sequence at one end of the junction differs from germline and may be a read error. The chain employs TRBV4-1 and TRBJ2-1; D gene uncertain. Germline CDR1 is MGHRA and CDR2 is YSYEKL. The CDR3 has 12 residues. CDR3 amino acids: CASSEDRDEQFF. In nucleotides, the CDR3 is TGCGCCAGCAGCGAAGATCGCGATGAGCAGTTCTTC.